The rows below give T cell receptor beta chains drawn from one sample of a study of shared clonotypes between healthy human individuals. The protocol was immunoSEQ multiplex PCR, while the TCRdb copy is restricted to in-frame clones and leaves out a portion. This repertoire shows a few million clones, approximately 92% found once; its top ten account for over 0.12%. The specimen sequenced was naive CD4+ T cells sorted from blood. The origin of the receptors is a man aged 18-30 years in good health. The CDR3 runs from the conserved cysteine through the conserved F or W. The order of the fields is D gene, J gene, clone size, V gene, CDR3 DNA, CDR3 protein. The D gene is left open where the match is weak. Where a row states a size, it is once, few, many or the class of an expanded clone; other rows omit it.

TRBD1,TRBJ2-2,-,TRBV15,TGTGCCACCAGCTTCCGTTTTTTAGACAGGGATTTTCCCGGGGAGCTGTTTTTT,CATSFRFLDRDFPGELFF
-,TRBJ1-2,-,TRBV28,TGTGCCAGCAGTTCCACATCTAACTATGGCTACACCTTC,CASSSTSNYGYTF
TRBD1,TRBJ2-3,once,TRBV6-5,TGTGCCAGCAGTTACCGGGACAGGGTCGGCACAGATACGCAGTATTTT,CASSYRDRVGTDTQYF
TRBD2,TRBJ2-7,-,TRBV5-1,TGCGCCAGCAGCTCACTAGCGGGAAGCGAGCAGTACTTC,CASSSLAGSEQYF
-,TRBJ1-2,once,TRBV7-2,TGTGCCAGCAGCTTAGCTGGGGGGTTCGGCTACACCTTC,CASSLAGGFGYTF
-,TRBJ1-2,once,TRBV11-2,TGTGCCAGCAGCTTAGAGGGGGGTTATGGCTACACCTTC,CASSLEGGYGYTF
-,TRBJ2-7,once,TRBV5-1,TGCGCCAGCAGCGCCACCATATCAGGTTACTCCTACGAGCAGTACTTC,CASSATISGYSYEQYF
-,TRBJ1-2,-,TRBV5-1,TGCGCCAGCAGCTTTTTACGGACGGATGGCTACACCTTC,CASSFLRTDGYTF
-,TRBJ2-2,-,TRBV7-8,TGTGCCAGCAGCATAGGGGTGAACACCGGGGAGCTGTTTTTT,CASSIGVNTGELFF
TRBD1,TRBJ1-6,-,TRBV7-2,TGTGCCAGCAGCCCAGAGACAGGGTCGAGCTCACCCCTCCACTTT,CASSPETGSSSPLHF
TRBD2,TRBJ2-1,-,TRBV7-2,TGTGCCAGCAGCTTTGCCCTAGCGGGAGTGAATGAGCAGTTCTTC,CASSFALAGVNEQFF
TRBD2,TRBJ2-7,-,TRBV10-3,TGTGCCATCAGTCCTAGCGGCCCCTACGAGCAGTACTTC,CAISPSGPYEQYF
TRBD2,TRBJ2-1,-,TRBV5-1,TGCGCCAGCAGCTTGGAGGGACTAGTTTCCTACAATGAGCAGTTCTTC,CASSLEGLVSYNEQFF
-,TRBJ1-5,-,TRBV25-1,TGTGCCAGCAGTGAAGGGAGCGGGGGCAATCAGCCCCAGCATTTT,CASSEGSGGNQPQHF
-,TRBJ1-1,-,TRBV29-1,TGCAGCGTTGCAGGGCAGTACACTGAAGCTTTCTTT,CSVAGQYTEAFF
-,TRBJ2-3,-,TRBV2,TGTGCCAGCAGAGGACTCGGGGATACGCAGTATTTT,CASRGLGDTQYF
-,TRBJ1-6,-,TRBV5-5,TGTGCCAGCAGCTTAATCTGGGAAACGGCCTATAATTCACCCCTCCACTTT,CASSLIWETAYNSPLHF
TRBD1,TRBJ2-7,-,TRBV5-3,TGTGCCAGAAGAGACACTTCCCGGACAGGGATTTCCTACGAGCAGTACTTC,CARRDTSRTGISYEQYF
-,TRBJ2-3,-,TRBV28,TGTGCCAGCAGTGGGTTGGACGTACCTAGCACAGATACGCAGTATTTT,CASSGLDVPSTDTQYF
-,TRBJ2-3,-,TRBV7-2,TGTGCCAGCAGCTCCAGGGAAACAGATACGCAGTATTTT,CASSSRETDTQYF
-,TRBJ1-6,-,TRBV11-2,TGTGCCAGCAGCTTACAGATGGGGAATTCACCCCTCCACTTT,CASSLQMGNSPLHF
-,TRBJ2-7,-,TRBV7-3,TGTGCCAGCAGCTTAAGTCCGGGTGCCTACGAGCAGTACTTC,CASSLSPGAYEQYF
TRBD2,TRBJ2-5,-,TRBV7-2,TGTGCCAGCAGCTTAGCTTCCGGGACTAGCGGGAGTTGGCAAGAGACCCAGTACTTC,CASSLASGTSGSWQETQYF
-,TRBJ1-2,-,TRBV25-1,TGTGCCAGCACTGGTCTTACGGAATATGGCTACACCTTC,CASTGLTEYGYTF
TRBD1,TRBJ1-1,-,TRBV19,TGTGCCAGTAGTACGGGACAGGGGATGAACACTGAAGCTTTCTTT,CASSTGQGMNTEAFF
-,TRBJ2-3,few,TRBV5-1,TGCGCCAGCAGCTTGGTTGGCGGTAGCACAGATACGCAGTATTTT,CASSLVGGSTDTQYF
-,TRBJ1-2,once,TRBV11-2,TGTGCCAGCAGCTTAGGGCACCGAACCCTCTATGGCTACACCTTC,CASSLGHRTLYGYTF
-,TRBJ2-2,-,TRBV10-3,TGTGCCAGGATGGAGGGATCCGCCGGGGAGCTGTTTTTT,CARMEGSAGELFF
-,TRBJ2-3,-,TRBV18,TGTGCCAGCTCATCTGAGTCGGACTTAAGGGGGGCAGATACGCAGTATTTT,CASSSESDLRGADTQYF
-,TRBJ2-7,-,TRBV27,TGTGCCAGCAGCCGGGAGCGAGGGGCCTACGAGCAGTACTTC,CASSRERGAYEQYF
-,TRBJ2-6,-,TRBV5-4,TGTGCCAGCAGCTCCAGTGGCTTATCTGGGGCCAACGTCCTGACTTTC,CASSSSGLSGANVLTF
-,TRBJ2-5,-,TRBV10-2,TGCGCCAGCAGCTCCGGGGGTAGTAAGTGGCAAGAGACCCAGTACTTC,CASSSGGSKWQETQYF
-,TRBJ2-3,-,TRBV5-1,TGCGCCAGCAGCCAACTTGGGGTGTCAGATACGCAGTATTTT,CASSQLGVSDTQYF
-,TRBJ2-7,-,TRBV9,TGTGCCAGCAGCGTAGACAGCTCCGGAGCCTACGAGCAGTACTTC,CASSVDSSGAYEQYF
TRBD2,TRBJ2-7,-,TRBV18,TGTGCCAGCTCATCGAGCTCTAGCGGAGCCTACGAGCAGTACTTC,CASSSSSSGAYEQYF
-,TRBJ1-1,few,TRBV7-9,TGTGCCAGCAGCTTCCAAGACAAGACTGAAGCTTTCTTT,CASSFQDKTEAFF
TRBD1,TRBJ1-4,once,TRBV10-3,TGTGCCATCAGGGGCGGACAGGGCTCTGAAAAACTGTTTTTT,CAIRGGQGSEKLFF
-,TRBJ1-1,-,TRBV9,TGTGCCAGCAGCGCCCTCTCTGGAGGGGGGATCACTGAAGCTTTCTTT,CASSALSGGGITEAFF
TRBD2,TRBJ2-7,-,TRBV18,TGTGCCAGCTCAGGACTAGCGGCCTGGGGAGAGCAGTACTTC,CASSGLAAWGEQYF
-,TRBJ2-7,-,TRBV5-1,TGCGCCAGCAGCTTTTCGGCAACCTACGAGCAGTACTTC,CASSFSATYEQYF
-,TRBJ1-6,-,TRBV27,TGTGCCAGCACCCGTGGGGGAGGCAATTCACCCCTCCACTTT,CASTRGGGNSPLHF
-,TRBJ2-1,-,TRBV13,TGTGCCAGCAGCTCAATTCGGGGCGACAATGAGCAGTTCTTC,CASSSIRGDNEQFF
-,TRBJ2-5,-,TRBV6-1,TGTGCCAGCAGTGAAGACGGTAGCCGGGAAAGGAGGACCCAGTACTTC,CASSEDGSRERRTQYF
-,TRBJ2-7,-,TRBV7-2,TGTGCCAGCAGCTTAGGGTGGGGCCCTCCTTACGAGCAGTACTTC,CASSLGWGPPYEQYF
TRBD1,TRBJ1-2,-,TRBV6-5,TGTGCCAGCAGTTACTTTGGACAGGGGGCGGGAGGCTACACCTTC,CASSYFGQGAGGYTF
TRBD2,TRBJ2-7,-,TRBV6-5,TGTGCCAGCAGTGGGGTGACTAGCGGATCCTACGAGCAGTACTTC,CASSGVTSGSYEQYF
-,TRBJ1-4,-,TRBV2,TGTGCCAGCACAGGGACCCCGGTTGAAAAACTGTTTTTT,CASTGTPVEKLFF
-,TRBJ2-1,once,TRBV4-2,TGTGCCAGCAGCCGACTCCCGAACGGGGGTTTCTACAATGAGCAGTTCTTC,CASSRLPNGGFYNEQFF
-,TRBJ1-3,-,TRBV4-1,TGCGCCAGCAGCCAAGGGCGCGCGGGGGCTTTGGGAAACACCATATATTTT,CASSQGRAGALGNTIYF